This TCR beta chain was captured by sequencing in a study of vaccination effects on CD4 cells after COVID-19. On this clone itself: Its cognate antigen is unknown.

Around day 10 of culture, CD4+ T cells were separated out. On day 3 and again on day 7, half the medium was replaced with IL-2 medium. The method was immunoSEQ multiplex PCR; TCRdb's version includes in-frame clones alone and lacks a portion of them. Of 50,000 to 70,000 clones in the sample, more than 60% were seen once. The sample was CD4+ T cells from PBMCs cultured without peptide, taken before COVID-19 vaccination. This sequence originates from a human donor who had a prior SARS-CoV-2 infection.

In DNA form, the CDR3 reads TGTGCCAGCACCAAGGACAGGATTCTCTATGGCTACACCTTC. This codes for CASTKDRILYGYTF. The chain links TRBV6-5 to TRBJ1-2; the match to TRBD1 covers 7 bases. With 7 bases clipped from V and 4 bases from J, the junction kept 9 bases outside the gene matches. The CDR3 is 14 amino acids. The germline V gene encodes CDR1 MNHEY and CDR2 SVGAGI.